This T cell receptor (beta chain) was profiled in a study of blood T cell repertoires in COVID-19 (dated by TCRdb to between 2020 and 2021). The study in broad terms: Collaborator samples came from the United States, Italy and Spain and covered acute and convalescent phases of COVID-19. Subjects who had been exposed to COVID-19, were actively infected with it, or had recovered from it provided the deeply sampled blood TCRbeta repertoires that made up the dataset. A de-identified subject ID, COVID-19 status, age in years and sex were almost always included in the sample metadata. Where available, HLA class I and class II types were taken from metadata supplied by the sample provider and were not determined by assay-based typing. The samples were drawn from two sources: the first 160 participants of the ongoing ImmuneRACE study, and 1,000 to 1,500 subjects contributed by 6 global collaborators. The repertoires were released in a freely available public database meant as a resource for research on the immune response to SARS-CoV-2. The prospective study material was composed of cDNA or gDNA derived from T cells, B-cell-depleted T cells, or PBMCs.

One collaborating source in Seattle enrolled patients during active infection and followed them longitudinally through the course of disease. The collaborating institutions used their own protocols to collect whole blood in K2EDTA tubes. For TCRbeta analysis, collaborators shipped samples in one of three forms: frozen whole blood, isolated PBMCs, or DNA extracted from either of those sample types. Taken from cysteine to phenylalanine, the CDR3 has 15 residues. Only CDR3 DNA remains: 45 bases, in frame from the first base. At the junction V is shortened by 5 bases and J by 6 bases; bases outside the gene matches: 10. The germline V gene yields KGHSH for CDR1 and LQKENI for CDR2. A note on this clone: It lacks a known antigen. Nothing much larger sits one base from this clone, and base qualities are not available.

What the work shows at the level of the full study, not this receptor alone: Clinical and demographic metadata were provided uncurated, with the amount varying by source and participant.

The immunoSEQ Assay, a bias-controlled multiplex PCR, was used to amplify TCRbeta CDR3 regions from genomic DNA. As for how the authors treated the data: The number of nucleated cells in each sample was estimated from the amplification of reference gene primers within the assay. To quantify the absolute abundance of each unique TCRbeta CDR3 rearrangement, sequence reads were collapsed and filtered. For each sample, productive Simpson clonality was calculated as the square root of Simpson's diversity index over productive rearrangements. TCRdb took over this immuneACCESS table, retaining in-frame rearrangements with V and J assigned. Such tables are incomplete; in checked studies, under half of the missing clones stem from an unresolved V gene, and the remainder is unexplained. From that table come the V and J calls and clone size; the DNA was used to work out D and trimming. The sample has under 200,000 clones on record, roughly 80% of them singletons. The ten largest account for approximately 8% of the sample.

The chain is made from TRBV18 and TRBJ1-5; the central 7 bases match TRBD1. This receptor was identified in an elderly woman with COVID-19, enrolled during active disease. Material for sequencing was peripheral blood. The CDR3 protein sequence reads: CASSATGAPGQPQHF. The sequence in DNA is TGTGCCAGCTCAGCTACAGGGGCGCCGGGTCAGCCCCAGCATTTT.